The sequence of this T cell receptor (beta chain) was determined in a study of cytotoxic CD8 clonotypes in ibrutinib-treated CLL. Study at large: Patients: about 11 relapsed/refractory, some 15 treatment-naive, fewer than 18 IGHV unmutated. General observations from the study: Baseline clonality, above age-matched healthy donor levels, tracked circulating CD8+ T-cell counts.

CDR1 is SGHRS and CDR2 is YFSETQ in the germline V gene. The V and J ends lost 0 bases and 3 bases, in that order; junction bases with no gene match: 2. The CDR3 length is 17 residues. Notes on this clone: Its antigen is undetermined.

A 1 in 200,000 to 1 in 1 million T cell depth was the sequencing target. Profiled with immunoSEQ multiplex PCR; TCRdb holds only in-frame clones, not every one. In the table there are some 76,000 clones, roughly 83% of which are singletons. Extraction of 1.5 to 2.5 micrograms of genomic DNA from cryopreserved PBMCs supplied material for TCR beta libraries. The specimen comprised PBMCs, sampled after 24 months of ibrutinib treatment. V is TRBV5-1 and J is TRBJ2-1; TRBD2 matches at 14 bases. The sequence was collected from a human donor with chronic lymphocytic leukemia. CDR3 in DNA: TGCGCCAGCAGCTTGGGGACTAGCGGGAGGAGCTACAATGAGCAGTTCTTC. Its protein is CASSLGTSGRSYNEQFF.